These 23 T cell receptor beta chains were all obtained from the same sample, sequenced in a study of blood T cell repertoires in COVID-19 (dated by TCRdb to 2020 to 2022). The method was the immunoSEQ multiplex PCR assay. TCRdb took over this immuneACCESS table, retaining in-frame rearrangements with V and J assigned. Such tables are incomplete; in checked studies, under half of the missing clones stem from an unresolved V gene, and the remainder is unexplained. The sample yields approximately 250,000 clones; over 80% were counted once. Clones ranked in the top ten supply over 4% of the sample. The specimen sequenced was PBMCs or T cells enriched from blood (not recorded which). Receptor source: a woman in her twenties or thirties with acute COVID-19.

The chain recombines TRBV19 with TRBJ1-5; D is undetermined. The CDR3 length is 18 residues. Trimming stripped 0 bases from V and 1 base from J, with 16 bases between. CDR1 is LNHDA and CDR2 is SQIVND in the germline V gene (reference sequence). The CDR3 bases are TGTGCCAGTAGTATAGACCCCCGCAGGTCGATAAGCAATCAGCCCCAGCATTTT. Protein: CASSIDPRRSISNQPQHF. Full variable domain (missing parts from reference TRBV19 and TRBJ1-5): DGGITQSPKYLFRKEGQNVTLSCEQNLNHDAMYWYRQDPGQGLRLIYYSQIVNDFQKGDIAEGYSVSREKKESFPLTVTSAQKNPTAFYLCASSIDPRRSISNQPQHFGDGTRLSIL.

The V gene is TRBV25-1, the J gene TRBJ1-5; TRBD1 might be the D (6 bases). V was pared by 2 bases and J by 3 bases, with 8 bases between. CDR1 is MGHDK, CDR2 SYGVNS, per germline. The CDR3 has 14 amino acids. CDR3 DNA: TGTGCCAGCAGTGAACGGGACAACAATCAGCCCCAGCATTTT. Translation: CASSERDNNQPQHF.

The V call is TRBV7-9, the J call TRBJ2-2; TRBD1 aligns across 9 bases. Germline values: CDR1 SEHNR, CDR2 FQNEAQ (reference sequence). The CDR3 is 15 amino acids. V dropped 1 base and J dropped 3; count of bases not matched to a gene: 0. CDR3 DNA: TGTGCCAGCAGCTTAGGGACAGGGGACACCGGGGAGCTGTTTTTT. Amino acid sequence: CASSLGTGDTGELFF.

The chain links TRBV11-1 to TRBJ1-1, with D hard to call. This CDR3 spans 14 amino acids. Germline loops: CDR1 SGHAT, CDR2 FQDESV (reference sequence). Trimming left V 5 bases short and J 5 bases short, with 15 bases between. The CDR3 region is CASSPQDGGTEAFF. For the CDR3, the DNA is TGTGCCAGCAGCCCTCAGGATGGTGGTACTGAAGCTTTCTTT. The variable domain in full, with the rest retrieved from reference TRBV11-1 and TRBJ1-1, is EAEVAQSPRYKITEKSQAVAFWCDPISGHATLYWYRQILGQGPELLVQFQDESVVDDSQLPKDRFSAERLKGVDSTLKIQPAELGDSAMYLCASSPQDGGTEAFFGQGTRLTVV.

CDR3 region: CASSFGTMLYEQYF. CDR3 coding DNA: TGTGCCAGCAGCTTTGGCACGATGCTTTACGAGCAGTACTTC. The chain links TRBV7-2 to TRBJ2-7, with D unclear. The germline V gene encodes CDR1 SGHTA and CDR2 FQGNSA. CDR3 size: 14 residues. Trimming stripped 3 bases from V and 4 bases from J, with 13 bases between.

The chain combines TRBV2 with TRBJ1-1; unclear D gene. Germline V CDR1 and CDR2: SNHLY, FYNNEI. This CDR3 has 12 amino acids. V was cut by 7 bases and J by 3 bases, with 9 bases left in between. The CDR3 DNA follows: TGTGCCAGCATAGACCGGGACACTGAAGCTTTCTTT. This translates into CASIDRDTEAFF.

This clone was observed a single time. The chain carries TRBV5-4 and TRBJ2-2, with D uncertain. The CDR3 length is 17 residues. CDR1 and CDR2 from the germline V gene are SGHNT and YYREEE (reference sequence). The V and J ends lost 1 base and 0 bases respectively, with 13 bases between them. CDR3 coding DNA: TGTGCCAGCAGCTTGAAGGAAACAGCCTCGAACACCGGGGAGCTGTTTTTT. Protein: CASSLKETASNTGELFF.

The V and J genes are TRBV7-9 and TRBJ2-7; possibly TRBD2 for D (5 bases). Trimming cost V 5 bases and J 3 bases, with 17 bases left between them. Looked up from germline, CDR1 is SEHNR and CDR2 is FQNEAQ (reference sequence). This CDR3 region has 15 residues. CDR3 bases: TGTGCCAGCAGCGCAAAACCGGGGTTAATCTACGAGCAGTACTTC. Its protein product is CASSAKPGLIYEQYF.

The CDR3 here is CASSQDLGGPETQYF. In DNA form, the CDR3 reads TGCGCCAGCAGCCAAGATCTGGGGGGACCGGAGACCCAGTACTTC. The gene calls are TRBV4-1 and TRBJ2-5, with TRBD2 as a possible D gene (6 bases). The CDR3 extends over 15 amino acids. Germline CDR1 and CDR2: MGHRA and YSYEKL. Trimming pared 0 bases from V and 5 bases from J, leaving 13 bases between.

This chain joins TRBV5-1 and TRBJ2-7; TRBD1 agrees at 8 bases. The CDR3 covers 15 residues. Trimming at V came to 4 bases and at J to 5 bases, leaving 11 bases not matched to a gene. Germline CDR1 is SGHRS and CDR2 is YFSETQ. The CDR3 DNA sequence: TGCGCCAGCAGCCCGCCAGGGGGCGCGGTCGACGAGCAGTACTTC. Its translation: CASSPPGGAVDEQYF.

The chain combines TRBV15 with TRBJ2-6; D call uncertain. CDR3 length: 17 residues. Trimming stripped 0 bases from V and 0 bases from J, with 9 bases between. CDR1 and CDR2 (germline): LNHNV, YYDKDF (reference sequence). This CDR3 is CATSRDRWSSGANVLTF. The CDR3 DNA reads TGTGCCACCAGCAGAGATCGTTGGAGCTCTGGGGCCAACGTCCTGACTTTC.

This chain connects TRBV5-4 to TRBJ2-1; 11 nucleotides agree with TRBD2. The V gene end was trimmed by 4 bases and the J gene end by 10 bases; junction bases not matched to a gene: 13. From germline, CDR1 is SGHNT and CDR2 YYREEE (reference sequence). CDR3 size: 16 residues. The CDR3 region is CASSTQSGLAAREQFF. CDR3 bases: TGTGCCAGCAGCACCCAATCGGGACTAGCGGCTAGAGAGCAGTTCTTC.

V is TRBV27 and J is TRBJ2-7; D is ambiguous. This CDR3 has 13 amino acids. Trimming took 6 bases from V and 7 from J, leaving 16 bases between them. CDR1 and CDR2 from the germline V gene are MNHEY and SMNVEV (reference sequence). DNA for the CDR3: TGTGCCAGCAGGGCGACCGGCTTGCGGGAGCAGTACTTC. Translating gives CASRATGLREQYF.

This chain connects TRBV7-3 to TRBJ2-7; weak D call: TRBD2 (6 bases). The V end was cut by 2 bases, the J end by 5 bases, with 16 bases between. CDR1 SGHTA and CDR2 FQGTGA come from the germline V gene. There are 15 residues in the CDR3. The CDR3 nucleotides read TGTGCCAGCAGCTTAGCACCGGGAGACCCCCACGAGCAGTACTTC. It yields the protein CASSLAPGDPHEQYF. The full variable domain, completed using reference TRBV7-3 and TRBJ2-7, is GAGVSQTPSNKVTEKGKYVELRCDPISGHTALYWYRQSLGQGPEFLIYFQGTGAADDSGLPNDRFFAVRPEGSVSTLKIQRTERGDSAVYLCASSLAPGDPHEQYFGPGTRLTVT.

About this clone itself: The junction shows a germline mismatch at one end, possibly a read error. This chain connects TRBV7-7 to TRBJ2-1; the match to TRBD2 covers 10 bases. The germline gives CDR1 SSHAT, CDR2 FNYEAQ (reference sequence). This CDR3 has 18 amino acids. CDR3 DNA sequence: TGTGCTAGCAGCTTAGCGGGGGGATCCGGACTAGCCCCCGGAGAGCAGTTCTTC. Amino acids: CASSLAGGSGLAPGEQFF.

This chain uses TRBV27 with TRBJ2-2; TRBD1 matches 8 bases. The germline gives CDR1 MNHEY, CDR2 SMNVEV (reference sequence). This CDR3 comprises 13 residues. V shed 8 bases, J shed 5 bases, and the junction held 4 bases outside the gene matches. The CDR3 protein is CASRTGWTGELFF. CDR3 bases: TGTGCCAGCCGGACAGGGTGGACCGGGGAGCTGTTTTTT.

The chain has TRBV28 and TRBJ2-7; 9 nucleotides align to TRBD1. Germline values: CDR1 MDHEN, CDR2 SYDVKM. The CDR3 covers 16 residues. Trimming at V came to 6 bases and at J to 2 bases, leaving 11 bases not matched to a gene. CDR3 protein: CASSSSGQGMTYEQYF. In DNA form, the CDR3 reads TGTGCCAGCAGCTCAAGTGGACAGGGGATGACCTACGAGCAGTACTTC.

This clone was found a few times. The chain couples TRBV5-1 to TRBJ2-7; 11 positions agree with TRBD2. J lost 4 bases, V lost 2 bases, and 5 bases had no gene match. The CDR3 is 15 residues long. CDR1 and CDR2 (germline): SGHRS, YFSETQ. In nucleotides, the CDR3 is TGCGCCAGCAGCTTAACTAGCGGGAGTCCGTACGAGCAGTACTTC. Translating it yields CASSLTSGSPYEQYF.

The V call is TRBV25-1, the J call TRBJ1-5; D remains ambiguous. Germline-derived CDR1 and CDR2 are MGHDK and SYGVNS. The V and J ends lost 6 bases and 1 base respectively, with 16 bases between them. This CDR3 spans 16 amino acids. The CDR3, as DNA: TGTGCCAGCAGCGATGCAGAGGGTGGGAGCAATCAGCCCCAGCATTTT. Translating gives CASSDAEGGSNQPQHF. Full variable domain (remainder filled in from reference TRBV25-1 and TRBJ1-5): EADIYQTPRYLVIGTGKKITLECSQTMGHDKMYWYQQDPGMELHLIHYSYGVNSTEKGDLSSESTVSRIRTEHFPLTLESARPSHTSQYLCASSDAEGGSNQPQHFGDGTRLSIL.

The chain is built from TRBV27 and TRBJ1-6; perhaps TRBD1 as D (5 bases). The length of the CDR3 is 15 residues. Trimming took 1 base from V and 9 from J, leaving 13 bases between them. Per the germline V gene, CDR1 is MNHEY and CDR2 is SMNVEV (reference sequence). CDR3 DNA sequence: TGTGCCAGCAGTTTATGGCCGGGGGGAGGTTCACCCCTCCACTTT. Its translation is CASSLWPGGGSPLHF.

V is TRBV7-8 and J is TRBJ1-5, with TRBD1 matching 10 bases. Germline V gene sequence: CDR1 SGHVS, CDR2 FQNEAQ. CDR3 length: 17 amino acids. J lost 7 bases, V lost 5 bases, and 14 bases had no gene match. As DNA, the CDR3 is TGTGCCAGCAGCCCCACGGGGGGGACAGGGGTAGTACAGCCCCAGCATTTT. It codes for CASSPTGGTGVVQPQHF.

The chain employs TRBV7-3 and TRBJ2-2; 10 bases align to TRBD2. The V gene's germline CDR1 is SGHTA and CDR2 FQGTGA. This CDR3 is 18 amino acids long. V shed 5 bases, J shed 0 bases, and the junction held 9 bases outside the gene matches. The CDR3 bases are TGTGCCAGCAGCCTATGGGAGCTAGCGGGAGCGAACACCGGGGAGCTGTTTTTT. It encodes CASSLWELAGANTGELFF.

The J gene is TRBJ2-7, the V gene TRBV24-1; tentative D call: TRBD1 (5 bases). Trimming stripped 3 bases from V and 5 bases from J, with 10 bases between. This CDR3 is built from 13 residues. Germline loops: CDR1 KGHDR, CDR2 SFDVKD. In DNA form, the CDR3 reads TGTGCCACCAGTGATGGGGCCTGGGACGAGCAGTACTTC. It is translated as CATSDGAWDEQYF.